These T cell receptor beta chains were read from a single sample in a study of beta chain features in type 1 diabetes. The method was immunoSEQ multiplex PCR; TCRdb's version includes in-frame clones alone and lacks a portion of them. The repertoire consists of some 270,000 clones, with 11% occurring once and the leading ten covering over 0.015%. Sequences were obtained from naive CD4+ T cells from blood. The receptors here all came from a man in his thirties or forties with type 1 diabetes. The CDR3 runs from the conserved cysteine through the conserved F or W. D genes are given only for firm matches. Rows give clone size only sometimes, using once, few, many, or a class for an expanded clone.

>TRBD1|few|TRBV30|TRBJ2-7
CAWSTGTGNYEQYF
TGTGCCTGGTCAACCGGGACAGGGAATTACGAGCAGTACTTC
>TRBD2|few|TRBV5-1|TRBJ2-1
CASSLRGGGASYNEQFF
TGCGCCAGCAGCTTAAGAGGCGGGGGGGCCTCCTACAATGAGCAGTTCTTC
>NA|NA|TRBV6-5|TRBJ2-7
CASSRQSSYEQYF
TGTGCCAGCAGCCGACAGAGTTCCTACGAGCAGTACTTC
>TRBD1|NA|TRBV30|TRBJ1-2
CAWSRDRGIENYGYTF
TGTGCCTGGAGCCGGGACAGGGGGATCGAGAACTATGGCTACACCTTC
>NA|few|TRBV5-6|TRBJ2-7
CASSLEGGFAYEQYF
TGTGCCAGCAGCTTGGAAGGGGGTTTCGCCTACGAGCAGTACTTC
>NA|NA|TRBV4-2|TRBJ1-6
CASSPQRSGNSPLHF
TGTGCCAGCAGCCCTCAGAGGAGTGGGAATTCACCCCTCCACTTT
>NA|few|TRBV4-3|TRBJ1-2
CASSQEYEYGYTF
TGCGCCAGCAGCCAAGAATATGAGTATGGCTACACCTTC
>NA|NA|TRBV19|TRBJ1-5
CATTPTGMGNQPQHF
TGTGCCACAACCCCCACAGGGATGGGCAATCAGCCCCAGCATTTT
>NA|few|TRBV28|TRBJ2-3
CATRAGGNTDTQYF
TGTGCCACCCGGGCCGGCGGGAACACAGATACGCAGTATTTT
>NA|NA|TRBV27|TRBJ1-1
CASSLSGHHTEAFF
TGTGCCAGCAGTCTCTCCGGACACCACACTGAAGCTTTCTTT
>NA|few|TRBV29-1|TRBJ1-1
CAFALNTEAFF
TGCGCGTTTGCATTGAACACTGAAGCTTTCTTT
>NA|NA|TRBV6-6|TRBJ2-7
CASRTTSYEQYF
TGTGCCAGCAGGACGACATCCTACGAGCAGTACTTC
>NA|NA|TRBV9|TRBJ2-3
CASSVGTGSTDTQYF
TGTGCCAGCAGCGTAGGTACGGGGAGCACAGATACGCAGTATTTT
>NA|few|TRBV29-1|TRBJ1-3
CSVSTELRNTIYF
TGCAGCGTTTCGACAGAACTCCGAAACACCATATATTTT
>TRBD1|NA|TRBV2|TRBJ2-5
CASSQDRGEETQYF
TGTGCCAGCAGCCAGGACAGGGGAGAGGAGACCCAGTACTTC
>TRBD1|NA|TRBV5-4|TRBJ2-3
CASSWDRRTDTQYF
TGTGCCAGCAGCTGGGACAGGCGCACAGATACGCAGTATTTT
>NA|NA|TRBV5-1|TRBJ2-3
CASSFKGGTDTQYF
TGCGCCAGCAGCTTTAAGGGGGGCACAGATACGCAGTATTTT
>TRBD1|few|TRBV5-4|TRBJ1-2
CASSQTGLYGYTF
TGTGCCAGCAGCCAGACAGGGCTCTATGGCTACACCTTC
>NA|NA|TRBV27|TRBJ1-1
CASKRPTRGAFF
TGTGCCAGCAAAAGACCCACCCGGGGAGCTTTCTTT
>TRBD1|few|TRBV9|TRBJ2-7
CASSAVGTGWDEQYF
TGTGCCAGCAGCGCAGTCGGGACAGGCTGGGACGAGCAGTACTTC
>NA|few|TRBV7-9|TRBJ2-5
CASAQGTETQYF
TGTGCCAGCGCTCAGGGAACAGAGACCCAGTACTTC
>NA|few|TRBV4-1|TRBJ2-1
CASSLSPGDSTYNEQFF
TGCGCCAGCAGCCTATCCCCTGGGGACTCTACCTACAATGAGCAGTTCTTC
>NA|NA|TRBV6-6|TRBJ2-7
CASSAGVAGEQYF
TGTGCCAGCTCCGCCGGGGTGGCCGGCGAGCAGTACTTC
>TRBD1|few|TRBV7-2|TRBJ2-1
CASSYRTGGDNEQFF
TGTGCCAGCAGCTATAGGACAGGGGGAGATAATGAGCAGTTCTTC
>NA|few|TRBV5-6|TRBJ2-3
CASSLSVLDTQYF
TGTGCCAGCAGCTTGTCGGTTTTAGATACGCAGTATTTT
>NA|NA|TRBV20-1|TRBJ1-1
CSASLATEAFF
TGCAGTGCCTCCTTGGCCACTGAAGCTTTCTTT
>NA|once|TRBV7-9|TRBJ1-2
CASSPTDVYGYTF
TGTGCCAGCAGCCCTACTGATGTCTATGGCTACACCTTC
>TRBD1|NA|TRBV7-9|TRBJ1-4
CASRRGQGRAFNEKLFF
TGTGCCAGCAGACGAGGACAGGGACGGGCCTTTAATGAAAAACTGTTTTTT
>NA|few|TRBV2|TRBJ2-3
CASNRNREGTDTQYF
TGTGCCAGCAATCGGAACAGGGAGGGGACAGATACGCAGTATTTT
>NA|few|TRBV7-2|TRBJ2-1
CASSLYGTSDNEQFF
TGTGCCAGCAGCTTGTACGGGACTTCAGACAATGAGCAGTTCTTC
>TRBD2|few|TRBV15|TRBJ2-5
CATSPLAKETQYF
TGTGCCACCAGCCCACTAGCGAAAGAGACCCAGTACTTC
>TRBD1|NA|TRBV4-1|TRBJ1-4
CASSQPPGQGVEKLFF
TGCGCCAGCAGCCAGCCTCCGGGACAGGGGGTTGAAAAACTGTTTTTT
>TRBD1|NA|TRBV18|TRBJ1-2
CASSPRTGTYGYTF
TGTGCCAGCTCACCCCGGACAGGGACTTATGGCTACACCTTC